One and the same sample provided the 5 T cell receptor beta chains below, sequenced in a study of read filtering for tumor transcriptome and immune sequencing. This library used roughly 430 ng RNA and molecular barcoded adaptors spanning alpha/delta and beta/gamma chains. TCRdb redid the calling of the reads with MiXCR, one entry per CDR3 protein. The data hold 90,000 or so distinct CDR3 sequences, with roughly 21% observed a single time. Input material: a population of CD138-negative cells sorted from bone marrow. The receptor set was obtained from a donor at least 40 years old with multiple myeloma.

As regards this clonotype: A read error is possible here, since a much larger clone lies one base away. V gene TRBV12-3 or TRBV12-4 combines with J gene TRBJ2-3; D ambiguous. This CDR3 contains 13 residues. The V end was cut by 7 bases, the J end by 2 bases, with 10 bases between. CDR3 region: CASTVPATDTQYF. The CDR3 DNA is TGTGCCAGCACCGTACCTGCCACAGATACGCAGTATTTT.

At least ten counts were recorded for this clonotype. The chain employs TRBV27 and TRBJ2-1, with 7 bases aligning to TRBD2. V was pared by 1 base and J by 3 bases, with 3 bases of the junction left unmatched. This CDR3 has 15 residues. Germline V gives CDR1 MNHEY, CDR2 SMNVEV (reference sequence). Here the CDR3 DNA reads TGTGCCAGCAGTTTATGGCTAGCGGACTACAATGAGCAGTTCTTC. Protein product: CASSLWLADYNEQFF.

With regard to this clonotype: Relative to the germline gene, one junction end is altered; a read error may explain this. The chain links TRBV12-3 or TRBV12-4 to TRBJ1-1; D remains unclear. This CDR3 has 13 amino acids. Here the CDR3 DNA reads TGTGCCAGCACTAAACAGCTGAACATTGAAGCTTTCTTT. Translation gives CASTKQLNIEAFF.

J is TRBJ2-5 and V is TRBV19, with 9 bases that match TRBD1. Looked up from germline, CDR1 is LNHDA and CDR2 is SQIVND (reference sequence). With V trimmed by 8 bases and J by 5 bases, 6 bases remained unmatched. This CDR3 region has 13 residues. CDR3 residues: CASSSQGAETQYF. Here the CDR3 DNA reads TGTGCCAGTTCTTCACAGGGGGCCGAGACCCAGTACTTC. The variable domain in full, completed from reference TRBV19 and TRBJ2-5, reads DGGITQSPKYLFRKEGQNVTLSCEQNLNHDAMYWYRQDPGQGLRLIYYSQIVNDFQKGDIAEGYSVSREKKESFPLTVTSAQKNPTAFYLCASSSQGAETQYFGPGTRLLVL.

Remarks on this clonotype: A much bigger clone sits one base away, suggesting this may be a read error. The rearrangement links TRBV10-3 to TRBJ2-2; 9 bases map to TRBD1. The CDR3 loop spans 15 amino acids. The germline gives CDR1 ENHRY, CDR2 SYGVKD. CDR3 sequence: CTISGGGQGVGELFF. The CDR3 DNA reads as TGTACCATCAGTGGGGGGGGACAGGGCGTCGGGGAGCTGTTTTTT.